The present TCR beta chain was sequenced within a study of regulatory T cells in long-lasting Graves disease. V lost 3 bases to trimming and J lost 3 bases, with 21 bases between them. The CDR3 sequence is 17 residues long. Germline V gives CDR1 SGDLS, CDR2 YYNGEE. This clonotype was seen a handful of times. Antigen unknown. Findings and limits, study-wide: Persistent disease was characterized by preferential usage of TRBV28, TRBJ1-2 and TRBJ2-5.

Time point denoted: persistent/refractory GD, antithyroid drugs over 5 years with positive TRAb. The TCR library used RNA extracted from PBMCs. In each case, Graves' disease was diagnosed per American Thyroid Association guidelines. CDR3-region Arm-PCR and iRepertoire HTBI primers produced the TCR beta libraries. MiXCR was run by TCRdb on the multiplex PCR reads, yielding one entry per CDR3 protein. The repertoire has 650,000 to 700,000 distinct CDR3 sequences, about 30% of them found once; the top ten carry under 55%. The source material was peripheral blood mononuclear cells (PBMCs), sampled when the disease was refractory, from a patient treated with antithyroid drugs. This receptor was obtained from a female donor with Graves disease. This rearrangement joins TRBV9 to TRBJ1-2; a possible D gene is TRBD1 (6 bases). This CDR3 is CASSAGNREPSDYGYTF. The CDR3 DNA reads as TGTGCCAGCAGCGCAGGGAACAGGGAGCCGTCTGACTATGGCTACACCTTC.